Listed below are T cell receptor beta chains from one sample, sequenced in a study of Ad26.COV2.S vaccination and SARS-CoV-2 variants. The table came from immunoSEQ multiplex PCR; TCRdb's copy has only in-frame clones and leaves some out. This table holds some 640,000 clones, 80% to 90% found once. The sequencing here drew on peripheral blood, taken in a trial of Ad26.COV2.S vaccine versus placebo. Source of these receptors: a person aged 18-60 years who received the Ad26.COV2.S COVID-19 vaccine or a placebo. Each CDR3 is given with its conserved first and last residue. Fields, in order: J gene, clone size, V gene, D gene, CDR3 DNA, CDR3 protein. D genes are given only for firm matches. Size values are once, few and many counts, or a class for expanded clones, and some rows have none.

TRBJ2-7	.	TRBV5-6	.	TGTGCCAGCAGCCGCGGGGAGAGACCAGGGTACCTCTCCTACGAGCAGTACTTC	CASSRGERPGYLSYEQYF
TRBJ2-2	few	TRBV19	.	TGTGCCAGTAGTATGGGGACGCCCGGGGAGCTGTTTTTT	CASSMGTPGELFF
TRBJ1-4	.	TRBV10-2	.	TGCGCCAGCAGTGAGTCGATGGGGGGCCGGCGCGAAAAACTGTTTTTT	CASSESMGGRREKLFF
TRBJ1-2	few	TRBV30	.	TGTGCCACCGAGGGGTATGGCTACACCTTC	CATEGYGYTF
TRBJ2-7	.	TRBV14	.	TGTGCCAGCAGCCGAGCGGAGTCCTACGAGCAGTACTTC	CASSRAESYEQYF
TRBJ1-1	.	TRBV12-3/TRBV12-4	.	TGTGCCAGCAGTTTAGTAGACACTGAAGCTTTCTTT	CASSLVDTEAFF
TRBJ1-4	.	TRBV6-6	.	TGTGCCAGTACGAATCAGGGCAGGGCCAATGAAAAACTGTTTTTT	CASTNQGRANEKLFF
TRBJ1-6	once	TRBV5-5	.	TGTGCCAGCAGCTTAAGGGGCGAGAGCTCCTATAATTCACCCCTCCACTTT	CASSLRGESSYNSPLHF
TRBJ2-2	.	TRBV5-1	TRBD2	TGCGCCAGCAGCTTTATCGGGGGGGCCGACACCGGGGAGCTGTTTTTT	CASSFIGGADTGELFF
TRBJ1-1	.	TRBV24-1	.	TGTGCCACCAGTGGGAGGGAGGGGACTGAAGCTTTCTTT	CATSGREGTEAFF
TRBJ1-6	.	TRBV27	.	TGTGCCAGCAGTGCCCCCGGACAGTTGAGTAATTCACCCCTCCACTTT	CASSAPGQLSNSPLHF
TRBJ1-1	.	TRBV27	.	TGTGCCAGCAGTTCTTGGACTGAAGCTTTCTTT	CASSSWTEAFF
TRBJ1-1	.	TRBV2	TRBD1	TGTGCCAGCAGTCAACAGGGGGTAGATGAAGCTTTCTTT	CASSQQGVDEAFF